This section outlines one T cell receptor beta chain sequence together with its context. Libraries were prepared by immunoSEQ multiplex PCR; TCRdb keeps only in-frame clonotypes and omits some of them. This sample yields around 270,000 clones, of which less than 90% are seen a single time; 1.5% belongs to the top ten. The data are from a study of blood T cell repertoires in COVID-19. Study-level background: Sample material is recorded as cDNA or gDNA derived from T cells, B-cell-depleted T cells, or PBMCs.

The CDR3 consists of 17 residues. J gave up 2 bases and V 5 bases, and 14 bases lay outside the gene matches. Germline values: CDR1 SGHVS, CDR2 FNYEAQ. The genes are TRBV7-6 and TRBJ2-7, with TRBD2 identical over 8 bases. Sequenced sample: peripheral blood. This receptor was obtained from a woman in her 40s who had recovered from COVID-19. The CDR3: CASSQEGWSGGTYEQYF. Written as DNA, the CDR3 is TGTGCCAGCAGCCAAGAAGGGTGGAGCGGGGGAACCTACGAGCAGTACTTC.